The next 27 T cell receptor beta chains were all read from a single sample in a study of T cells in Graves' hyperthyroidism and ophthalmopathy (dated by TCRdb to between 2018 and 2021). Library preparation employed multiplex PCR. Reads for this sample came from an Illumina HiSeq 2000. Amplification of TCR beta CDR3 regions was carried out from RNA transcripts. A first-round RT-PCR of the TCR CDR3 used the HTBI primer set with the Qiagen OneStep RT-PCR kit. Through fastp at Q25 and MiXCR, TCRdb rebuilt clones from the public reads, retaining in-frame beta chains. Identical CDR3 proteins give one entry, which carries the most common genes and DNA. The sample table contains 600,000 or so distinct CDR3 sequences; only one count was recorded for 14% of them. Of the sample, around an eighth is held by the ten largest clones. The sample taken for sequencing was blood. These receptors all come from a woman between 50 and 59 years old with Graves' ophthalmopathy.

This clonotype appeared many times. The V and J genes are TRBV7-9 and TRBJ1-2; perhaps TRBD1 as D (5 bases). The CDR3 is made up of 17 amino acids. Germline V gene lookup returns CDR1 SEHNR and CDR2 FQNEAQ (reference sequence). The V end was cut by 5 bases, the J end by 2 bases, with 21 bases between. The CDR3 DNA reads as TGTGCCAGCAGCCCTCCCCCGGGGGACGGTGAGAACTATGGCTACACCTTC. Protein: CASSPPPGDGENYGYTF.

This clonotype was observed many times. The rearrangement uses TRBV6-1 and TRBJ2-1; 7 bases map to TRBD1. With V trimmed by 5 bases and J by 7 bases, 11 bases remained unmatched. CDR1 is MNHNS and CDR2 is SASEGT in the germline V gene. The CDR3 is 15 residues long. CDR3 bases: TGTGCCAGCAGTTTGGGTGAGGGGGCCGGGAATGAGCAGTTCTTC. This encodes CASSLGEGAGNEQFF.

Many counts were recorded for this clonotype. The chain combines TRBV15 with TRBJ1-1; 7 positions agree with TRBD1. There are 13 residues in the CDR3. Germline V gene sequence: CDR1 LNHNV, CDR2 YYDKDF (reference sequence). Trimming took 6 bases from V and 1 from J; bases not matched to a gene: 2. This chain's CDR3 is CATREGANTEAFF. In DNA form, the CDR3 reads TGTGCCACCAGGGAGGGGGCGAACACTGAAGCTTTCTTT.

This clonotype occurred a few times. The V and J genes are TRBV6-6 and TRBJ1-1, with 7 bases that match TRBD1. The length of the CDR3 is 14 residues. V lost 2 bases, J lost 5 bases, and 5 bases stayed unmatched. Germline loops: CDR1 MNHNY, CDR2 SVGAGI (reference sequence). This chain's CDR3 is CASSYRQGETEAFF. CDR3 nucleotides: TGTGCCAGCAGTTACCGACAGGGTGAAACTGAAGCTTTCTTT.

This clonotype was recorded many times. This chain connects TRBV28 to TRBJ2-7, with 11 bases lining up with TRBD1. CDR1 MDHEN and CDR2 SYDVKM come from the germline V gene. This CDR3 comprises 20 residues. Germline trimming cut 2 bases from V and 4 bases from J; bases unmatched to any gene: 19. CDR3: CASSLLDVGQGGPGGYEQYF. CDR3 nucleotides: TGTGCCAGCAGTTTACTTGATGTGGGACAGGGGGGGCCCGGGGGGTACGAGCAGTACTTC.

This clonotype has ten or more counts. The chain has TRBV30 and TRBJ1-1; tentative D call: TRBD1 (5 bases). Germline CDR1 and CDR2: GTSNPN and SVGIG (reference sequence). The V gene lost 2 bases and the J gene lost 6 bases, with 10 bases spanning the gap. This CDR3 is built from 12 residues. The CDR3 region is CAWSRGGAEAFF. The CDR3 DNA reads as TGTGCCTGGAGTCGGGGGGGGGCTGAAGCTTTCTTT.

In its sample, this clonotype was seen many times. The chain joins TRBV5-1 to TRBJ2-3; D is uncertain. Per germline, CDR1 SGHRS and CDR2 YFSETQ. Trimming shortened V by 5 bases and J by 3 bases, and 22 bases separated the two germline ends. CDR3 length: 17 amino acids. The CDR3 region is CASRRIGGVVGTDTQYF. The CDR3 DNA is TGCGCCAGCAGAAGGATTGGTGGGGTAGTCGGGACAGATACGCAGTATTTT.

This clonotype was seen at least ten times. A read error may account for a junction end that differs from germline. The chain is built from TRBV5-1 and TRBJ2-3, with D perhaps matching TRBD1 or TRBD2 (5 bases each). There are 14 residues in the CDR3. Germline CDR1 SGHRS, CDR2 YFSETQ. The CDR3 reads CASSLEGSTDTQYF. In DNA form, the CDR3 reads TGTGCCAGCAGCTTAGAGGGGAGCACAGATACGCAGTATTTT. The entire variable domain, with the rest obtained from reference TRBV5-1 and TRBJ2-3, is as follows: KAGVTQTPRYLIKTRGQQVTLSCSPISGHRSVSWYQQTPGQGLQFLFEYFSETQRNKGNFPGRFSGRQFSNSRSEMNVSTLELGDSALYLCASSLEGSTDTQYFGPGTRLTVL.

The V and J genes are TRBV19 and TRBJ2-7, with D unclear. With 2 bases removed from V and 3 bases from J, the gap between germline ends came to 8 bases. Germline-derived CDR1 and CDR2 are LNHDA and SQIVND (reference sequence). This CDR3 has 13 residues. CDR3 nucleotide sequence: TGTGCCAGTAGTATAAGGCTAGTCTACGAGCAGTACTTC. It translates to CASSIRLVYEQYF.

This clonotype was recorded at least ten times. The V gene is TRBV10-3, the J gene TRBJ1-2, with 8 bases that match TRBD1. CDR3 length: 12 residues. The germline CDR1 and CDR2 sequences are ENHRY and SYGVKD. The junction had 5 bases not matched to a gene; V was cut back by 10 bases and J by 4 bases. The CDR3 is CATGQGGYGYTF. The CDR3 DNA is TGTGCCACAGGACAGGGAGGCTATGGCTACACCTTC.

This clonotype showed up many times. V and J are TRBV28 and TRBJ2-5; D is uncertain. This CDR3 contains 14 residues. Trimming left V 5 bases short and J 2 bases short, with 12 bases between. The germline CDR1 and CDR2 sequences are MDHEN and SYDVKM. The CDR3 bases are TGTGCCAGCAGTACCCGGGCCCAACAAGAGACCCAGTACTTC. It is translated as CASSTRAQQETQYF.

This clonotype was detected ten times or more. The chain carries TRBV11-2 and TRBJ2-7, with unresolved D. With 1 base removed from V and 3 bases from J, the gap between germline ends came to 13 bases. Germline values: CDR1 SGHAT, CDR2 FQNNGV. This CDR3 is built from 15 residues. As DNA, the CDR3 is TGTGCCAGCAGCTTAGTGGTCGGCGGCATCTACGAGCAGTACTTC. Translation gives CASSLVVGGIYEQYF.

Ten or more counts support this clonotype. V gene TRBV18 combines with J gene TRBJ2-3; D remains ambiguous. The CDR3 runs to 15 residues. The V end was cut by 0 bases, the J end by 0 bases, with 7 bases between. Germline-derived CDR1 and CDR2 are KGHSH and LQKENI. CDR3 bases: TGTGCCAGCTCACCACCGTCCCAAAGCACAGATACGCAGTATTTT. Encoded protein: CASSPPSQSTDTQYF.

In nucleotides, the CDR3 is TGTGCCATCCTAAATGAAAAACTGTTTTTT. Its protein product is CAILNEKLFF. This chain joins TRBV6-1 and TRBJ1-4; D not resolved. The V end was cut by 10 bases, the J end by 5 bases, with 5 bases between. CDR1 and CDR2 from the germline V gene are MNHNS and SASEGT. CDR3 size: 10 residues.

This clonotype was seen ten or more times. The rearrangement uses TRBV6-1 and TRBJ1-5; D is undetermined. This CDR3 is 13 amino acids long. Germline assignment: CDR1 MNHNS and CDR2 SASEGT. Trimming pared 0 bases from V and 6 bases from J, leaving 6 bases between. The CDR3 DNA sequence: TGTGCCAGCAGTGAAGCGCTGGGTCAGCCCCAGCATTTT. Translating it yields CASSEALGQPQHF.

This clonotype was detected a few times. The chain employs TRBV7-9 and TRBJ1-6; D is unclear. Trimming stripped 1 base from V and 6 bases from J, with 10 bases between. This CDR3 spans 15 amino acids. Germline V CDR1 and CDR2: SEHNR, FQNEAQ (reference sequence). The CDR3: CASSLVLGSNSPLHF. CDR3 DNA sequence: TGTGCCAGCAGCTTAGTTCTGGGGAGTAATTCACCCCTCCACTTT.

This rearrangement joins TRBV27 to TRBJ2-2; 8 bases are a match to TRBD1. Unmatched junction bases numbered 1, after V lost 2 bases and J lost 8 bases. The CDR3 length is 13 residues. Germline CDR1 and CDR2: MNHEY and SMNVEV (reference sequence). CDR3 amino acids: CASSLGQGGELFF. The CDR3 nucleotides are TGTGCCAGCAGTTTAGGACAGGGAGGGGAGCTGTTTTTT.

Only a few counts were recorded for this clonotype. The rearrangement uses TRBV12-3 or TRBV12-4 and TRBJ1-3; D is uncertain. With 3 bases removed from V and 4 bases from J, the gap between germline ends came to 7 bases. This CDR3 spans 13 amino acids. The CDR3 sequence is CASSFRRGNTIYF. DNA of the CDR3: TGTGCCAGCAGTTTTAGGCGAGGAAACACCATATATTTT.

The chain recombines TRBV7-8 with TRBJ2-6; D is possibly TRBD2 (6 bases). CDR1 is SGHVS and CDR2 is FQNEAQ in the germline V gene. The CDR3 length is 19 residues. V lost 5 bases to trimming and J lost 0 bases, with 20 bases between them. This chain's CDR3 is CASSDRRGLFRSGANVLTF. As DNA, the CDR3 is TGTGCCAGCAGCGATCGGAGGGGACTCTTTCGCTCTGGGGCCAACGTCCTGACTTTC.

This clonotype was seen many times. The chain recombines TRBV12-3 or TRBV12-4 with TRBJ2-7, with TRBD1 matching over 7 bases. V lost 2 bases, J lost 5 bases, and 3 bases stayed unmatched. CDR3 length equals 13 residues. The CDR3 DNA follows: TGTGCCAGCAGTTTAAAGGGGGCGGACGAGCAGTACTTC. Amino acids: CASSLKGADEQYF.

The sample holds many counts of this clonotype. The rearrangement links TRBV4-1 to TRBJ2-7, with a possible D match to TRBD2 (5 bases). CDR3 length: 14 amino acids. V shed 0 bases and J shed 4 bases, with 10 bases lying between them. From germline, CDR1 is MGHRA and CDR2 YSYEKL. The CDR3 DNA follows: TGCGCCAGCAGCCAAGATGGACTGAGGTACGAGCAGTACTTC. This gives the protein CASSQDGLRYEQYF.

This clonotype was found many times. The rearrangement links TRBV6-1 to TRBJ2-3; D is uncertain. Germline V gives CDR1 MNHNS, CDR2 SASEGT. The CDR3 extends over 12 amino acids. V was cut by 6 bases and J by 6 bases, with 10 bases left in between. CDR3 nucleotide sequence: TGTGCCAGCAGGCATTTGGAGGATACGCAGTATTTT. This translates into CASRHLEDTQYF.

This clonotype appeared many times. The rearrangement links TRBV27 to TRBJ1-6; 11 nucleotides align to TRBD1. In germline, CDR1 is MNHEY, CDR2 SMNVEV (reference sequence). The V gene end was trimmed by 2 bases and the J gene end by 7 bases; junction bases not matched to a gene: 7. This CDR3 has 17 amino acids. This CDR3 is CASSLRTGGLRNSPLHF. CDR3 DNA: TGTGCCAGCAGTTTACGGACAGGGGGCTTGAGGAATTCACCCCTCCACTTT.

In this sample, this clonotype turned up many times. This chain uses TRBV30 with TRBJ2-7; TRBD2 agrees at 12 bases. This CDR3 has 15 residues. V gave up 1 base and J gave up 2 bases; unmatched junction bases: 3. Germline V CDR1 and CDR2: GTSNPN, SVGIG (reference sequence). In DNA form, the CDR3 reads TGTGCCTGGAGTGCATGGACTAGCGGGACCTACGAGCAGTACTTC. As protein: CAWSAWTSGTYEQYF.

CDR3 amino acids: CASSLEARYYEQYF. The CDR3 region has the DNA TGTGCCAGCAGCTTAGAAGCTAGATACTACGAGCAGTACTTC. This chain connects TRBV7-9 to TRBJ2-7; D not resolved. CDR3 length: 14 amino acids. Trimming took 1 base from V and 3 from J, leaving 10 bases between them. Germline CDR1 is SEHNR and CDR2 is FQNEAQ (reference sequence).

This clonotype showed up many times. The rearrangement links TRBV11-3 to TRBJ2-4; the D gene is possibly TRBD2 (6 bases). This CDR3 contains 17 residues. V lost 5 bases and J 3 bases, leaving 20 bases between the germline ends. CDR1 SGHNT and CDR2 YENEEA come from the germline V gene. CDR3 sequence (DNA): TGTGCCAGCAGCGAGAACGCTTTACGGGGAGGCAAAAACATTCAGTACTTC. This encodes CASSENALRGGKNIQYF.

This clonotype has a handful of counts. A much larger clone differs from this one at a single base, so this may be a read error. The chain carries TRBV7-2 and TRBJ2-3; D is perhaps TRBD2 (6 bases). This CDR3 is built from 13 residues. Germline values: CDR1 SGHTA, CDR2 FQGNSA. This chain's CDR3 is CASSLLARDAQYF. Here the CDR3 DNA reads TGTGCCAGCAGCTTGCTAGCGAGAGATGCGCAGTATTTT.